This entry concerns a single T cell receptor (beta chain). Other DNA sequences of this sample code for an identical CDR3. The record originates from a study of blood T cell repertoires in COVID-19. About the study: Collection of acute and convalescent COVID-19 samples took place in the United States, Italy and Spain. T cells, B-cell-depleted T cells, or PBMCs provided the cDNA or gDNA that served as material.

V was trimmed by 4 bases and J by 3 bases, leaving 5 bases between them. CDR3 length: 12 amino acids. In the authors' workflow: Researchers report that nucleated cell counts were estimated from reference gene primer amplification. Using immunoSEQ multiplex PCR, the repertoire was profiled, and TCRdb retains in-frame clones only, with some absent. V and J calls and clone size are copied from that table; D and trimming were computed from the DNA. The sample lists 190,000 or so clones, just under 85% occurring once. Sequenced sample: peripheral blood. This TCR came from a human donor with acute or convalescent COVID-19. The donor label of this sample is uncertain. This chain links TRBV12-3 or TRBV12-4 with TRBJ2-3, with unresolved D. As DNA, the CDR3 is TGTGCCAGCAGTTCCTTTACAGATACGCAGTATTTT. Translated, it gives CASSSFTDTQYF.